This TCR beta chain was found in a study of blood T cell repertoires in COVID-19. Study details: Whether acute or convalescent, the COVID-19 samples came from the United States, Italy and Spain. Sources were T cells, B-cell-depleted T cells, or PBMCs; the material itself was cDNA or gDNA.

In the original workflow: Amplification of reference gene primers provided the estimated nucleated cell counts. Sequenced by immunoSEQ multiplex PCR; TCRdb stores in-frame clones only, minus some. The DNA gave D and trimming, while V, J and clone size come from that table. The table lists 100,000 to 150,000 clones, around 83% of them singletons, with under 3.5% in the top ten. The Seattle patients, enrolled during active infection, were followed longitudinally. Germline V gene lookup returns CDR1 MNHEY and CDR2 SVGAGI. V was clipped by 2 bases and J by 7 bases; unmatched bases: 13. There are 16 residues in the CDR3.

The chain uses TRBV6-5 and TRBJ2-7; the match to TRBD2 covers 8 bases. The source of this sequence is a woman aged 80 or over with COVID-19, enrolled during active disease. Sequencing was done on a sample of peripheral blood. For the CDR3, the DNA is TGTGCCAGCAGTTACATAGGTGCGGGAGGAGGCAGTGAGCAGTACTTC. Its translation: CASSYIGAGGGSEQYF.